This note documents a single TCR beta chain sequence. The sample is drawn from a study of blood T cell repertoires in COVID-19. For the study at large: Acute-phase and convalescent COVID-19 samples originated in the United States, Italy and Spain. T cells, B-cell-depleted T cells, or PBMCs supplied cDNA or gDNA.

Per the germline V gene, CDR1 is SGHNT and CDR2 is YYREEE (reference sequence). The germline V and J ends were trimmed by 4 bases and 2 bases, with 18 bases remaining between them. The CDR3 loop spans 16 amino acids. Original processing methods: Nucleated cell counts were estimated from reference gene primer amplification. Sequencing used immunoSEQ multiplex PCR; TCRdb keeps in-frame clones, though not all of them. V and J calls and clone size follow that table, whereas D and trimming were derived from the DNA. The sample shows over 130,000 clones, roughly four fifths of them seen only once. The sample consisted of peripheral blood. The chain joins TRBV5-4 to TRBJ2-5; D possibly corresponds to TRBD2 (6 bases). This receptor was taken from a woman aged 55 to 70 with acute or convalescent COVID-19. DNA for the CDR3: TGTGCCAGCAGCCAGGGCCGGCGGGGTGATCAAGAGACCCAGTACTTC. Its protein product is CASSQGRRGDQETQYF.